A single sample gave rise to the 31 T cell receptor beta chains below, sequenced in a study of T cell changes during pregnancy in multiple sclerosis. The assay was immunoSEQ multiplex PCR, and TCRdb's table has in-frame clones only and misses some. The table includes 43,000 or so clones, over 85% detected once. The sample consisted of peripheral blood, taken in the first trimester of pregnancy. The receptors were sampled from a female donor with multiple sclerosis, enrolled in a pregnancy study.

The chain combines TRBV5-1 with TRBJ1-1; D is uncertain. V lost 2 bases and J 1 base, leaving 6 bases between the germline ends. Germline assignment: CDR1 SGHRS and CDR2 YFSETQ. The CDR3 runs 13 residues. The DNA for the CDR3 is TGCGCCAGCAGCTTCCGAGGGAACACTGAAGCTTTCTTT. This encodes CASSFRGNTEAFF. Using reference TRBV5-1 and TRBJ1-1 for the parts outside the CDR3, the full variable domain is KAGVTQTPRYLIKTRGQQVTLSCSPISGHRSVSWYQQTPGQGLQFLFEYFSETQRNKGNFPGRFSGRQFSNSRSEMNVSTLELGDSALYLCASSFRGNTEAFFGQGTRLTVV.

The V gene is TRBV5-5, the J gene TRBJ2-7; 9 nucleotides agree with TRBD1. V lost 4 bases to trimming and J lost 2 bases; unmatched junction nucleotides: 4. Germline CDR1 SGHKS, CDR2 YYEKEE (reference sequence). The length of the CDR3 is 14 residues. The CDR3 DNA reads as TGTGCCAGCAGCCGGACAGGGGCTACCTACGAGCAGTACTTC. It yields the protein CASSRTGATYEQYF.

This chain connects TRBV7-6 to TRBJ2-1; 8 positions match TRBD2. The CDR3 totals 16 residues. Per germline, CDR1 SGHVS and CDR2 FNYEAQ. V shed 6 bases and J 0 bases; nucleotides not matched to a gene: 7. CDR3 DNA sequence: TGTGCCAGCAGTCCAACGGGGGGGAGCTCCTACAATGAGCAGTTCTTC. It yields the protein CASSPTGGSSYNEQFF. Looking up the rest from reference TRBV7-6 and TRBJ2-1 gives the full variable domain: GAGVSQSPRYKVTKRGQDVALRCDPISGHVSLYWYRQALGQGPEFLTYFNYEAQQDKSGLPNDRFSAERPEGSISTLTIQRTEQRDSAMYRCASSPTGGSSYNEQFFGPGTRLTVL.

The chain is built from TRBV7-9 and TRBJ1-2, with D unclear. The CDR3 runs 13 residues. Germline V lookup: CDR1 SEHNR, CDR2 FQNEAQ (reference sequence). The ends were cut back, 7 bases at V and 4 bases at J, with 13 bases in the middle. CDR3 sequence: CASTLERAYGYTF. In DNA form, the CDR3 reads TGTGCCAGCACCCTTGAGAGGGCCTATGGCTACACCTTC.

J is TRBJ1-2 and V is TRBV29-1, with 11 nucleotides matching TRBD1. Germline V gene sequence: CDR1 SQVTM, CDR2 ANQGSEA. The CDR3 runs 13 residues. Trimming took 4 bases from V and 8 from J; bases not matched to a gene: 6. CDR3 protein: CSVVGQGAWGYTF. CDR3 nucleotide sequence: TGCAGCGTTGTAGGACAGGGGGCGTGGGGCTACACCTTC.

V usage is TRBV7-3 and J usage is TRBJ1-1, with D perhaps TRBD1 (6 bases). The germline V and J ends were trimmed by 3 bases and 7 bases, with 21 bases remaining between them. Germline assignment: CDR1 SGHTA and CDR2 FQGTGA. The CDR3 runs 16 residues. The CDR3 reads CASSFGGANLGGEAFF. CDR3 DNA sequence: TGTGCCAGCAGCTTTGGGGGGGCCAATCTAGGGGGTGAAGCTTTCTTT. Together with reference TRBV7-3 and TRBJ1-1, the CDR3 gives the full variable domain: GAGVSQTPSNKVTEKGKYVELRCDPISGHTALYWYRQSLGQGPEFLIYFQGTGAADDSGLPNDRFFAVRPEGSVSTLKIQRTERGDSAVYLCASSFGGANLGGEAFFGQGTRLTVV.

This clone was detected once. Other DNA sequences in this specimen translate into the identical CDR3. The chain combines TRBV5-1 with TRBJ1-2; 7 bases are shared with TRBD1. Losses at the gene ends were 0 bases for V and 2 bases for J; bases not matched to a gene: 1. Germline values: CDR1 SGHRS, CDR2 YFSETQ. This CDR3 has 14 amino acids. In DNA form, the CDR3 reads TGCGCCAGCAGCTTGGACAGGGGCAACTATGGCTACACCTTC. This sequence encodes CASSLDRGNYGYTF. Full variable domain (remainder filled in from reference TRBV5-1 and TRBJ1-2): KAGVTQTPRYLIKTRGQQVTLSCSPISGHRSVSWYQQTPGQGLQFLFEYFSETQRNKGNFPGRFSGRQFSNSRSEMNVSTLELGDSALYLCASSLDRGNYGYTFGSGTRLTVV.

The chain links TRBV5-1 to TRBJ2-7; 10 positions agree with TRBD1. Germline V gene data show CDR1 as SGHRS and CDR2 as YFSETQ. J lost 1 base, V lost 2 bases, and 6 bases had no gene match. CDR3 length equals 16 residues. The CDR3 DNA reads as TGCGCCAGCAGCTTTTCCGGGACAGGGGCTTCCTACGAGCAGTACTTC. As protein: CASSFSGTGASYEQYF.

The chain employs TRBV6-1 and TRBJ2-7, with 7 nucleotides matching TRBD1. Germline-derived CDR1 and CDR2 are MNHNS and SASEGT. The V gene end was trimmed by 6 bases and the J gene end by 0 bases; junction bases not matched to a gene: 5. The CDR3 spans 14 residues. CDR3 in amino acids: CASRAQGLSYEQYF. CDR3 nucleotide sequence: TGTGCCAGCAGGGCACAGGGGCTCTCCTACGAGCAGTACTTC.

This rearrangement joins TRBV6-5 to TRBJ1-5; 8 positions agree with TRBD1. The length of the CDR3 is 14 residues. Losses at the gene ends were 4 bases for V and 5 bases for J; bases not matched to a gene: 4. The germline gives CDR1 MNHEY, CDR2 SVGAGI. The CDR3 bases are TGTGCCAGCAGTTCCCTGACAGGGGATCAGCCCCAGCATTTT. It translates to CASSSLTGDQPQHF.

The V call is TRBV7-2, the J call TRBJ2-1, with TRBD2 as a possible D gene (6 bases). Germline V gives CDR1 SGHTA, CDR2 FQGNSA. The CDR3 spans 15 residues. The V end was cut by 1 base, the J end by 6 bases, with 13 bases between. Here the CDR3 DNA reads TGTGCCAGCAGCTTAGGAAGCGGGTGGGGCAATGAGCAGTTCTTC. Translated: CASSLGSGWGNEQFF.

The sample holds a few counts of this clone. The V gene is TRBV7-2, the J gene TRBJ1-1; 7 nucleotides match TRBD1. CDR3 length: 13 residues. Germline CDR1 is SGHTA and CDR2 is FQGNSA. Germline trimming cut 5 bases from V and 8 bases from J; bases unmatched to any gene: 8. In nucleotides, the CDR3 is TGTGCCAGCAGCAGAAGGACAGGATCGGAAGCTTTCTTT. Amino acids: CASSRRTGSEAFF.

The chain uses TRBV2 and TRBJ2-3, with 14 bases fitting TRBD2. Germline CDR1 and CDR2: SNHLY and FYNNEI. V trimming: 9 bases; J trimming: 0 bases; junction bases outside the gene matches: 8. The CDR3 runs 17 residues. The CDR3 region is CARWGLAGASSTDTQYF. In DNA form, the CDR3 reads TGTGCCAGATGGGGACTAGCGGGGGCCTCTAGCACAGATACGCAGTATTTT.

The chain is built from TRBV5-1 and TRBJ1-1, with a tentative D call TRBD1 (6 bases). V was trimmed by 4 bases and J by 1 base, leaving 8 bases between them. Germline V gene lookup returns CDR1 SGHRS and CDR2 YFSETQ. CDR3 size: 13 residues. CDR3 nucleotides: TGCGCCAGCAGCCGACAGGAGAACACTGAAGCTTTCTTT. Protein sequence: CASSRQENTEAFF.

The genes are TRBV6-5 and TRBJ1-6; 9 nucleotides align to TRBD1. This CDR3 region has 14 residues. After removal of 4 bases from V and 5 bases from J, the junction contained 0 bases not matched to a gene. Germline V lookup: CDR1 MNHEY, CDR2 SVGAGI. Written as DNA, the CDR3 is TGTGCCAGCAGTTGGACAGGGGATAATTCACCCCTCCACTTT. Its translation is CASSWTGDNSPLHF.

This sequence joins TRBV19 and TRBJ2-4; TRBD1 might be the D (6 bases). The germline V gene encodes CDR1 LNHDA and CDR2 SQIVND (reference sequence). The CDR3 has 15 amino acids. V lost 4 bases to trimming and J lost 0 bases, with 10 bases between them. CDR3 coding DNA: TGTGCCAGTAGTACCGGACAGCTAGCCAAAAACATTCAGTACTTC. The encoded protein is CASSTGQLAKNIQYF.

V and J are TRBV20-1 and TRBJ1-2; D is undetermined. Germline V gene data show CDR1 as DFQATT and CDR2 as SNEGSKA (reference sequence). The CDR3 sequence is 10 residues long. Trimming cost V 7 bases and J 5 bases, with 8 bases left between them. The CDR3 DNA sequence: TGCAGTGGGGAGACTTATGGCTACACCTTC. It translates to CSGETYGYTF.

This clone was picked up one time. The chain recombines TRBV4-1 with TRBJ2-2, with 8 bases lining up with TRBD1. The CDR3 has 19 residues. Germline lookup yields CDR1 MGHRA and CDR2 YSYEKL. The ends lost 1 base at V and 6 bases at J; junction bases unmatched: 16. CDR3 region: CASSQASLRTGPDSGELFF. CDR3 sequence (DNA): TGCGCCAGCAGCCAAGCGAGCCTCCGGACAGGGCCCGATTCCGGGGAGCTGTTTTTT.

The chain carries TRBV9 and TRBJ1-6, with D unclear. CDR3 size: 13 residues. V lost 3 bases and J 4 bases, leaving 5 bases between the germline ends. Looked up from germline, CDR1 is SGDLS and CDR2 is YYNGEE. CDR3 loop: CASSALYNSPLHF. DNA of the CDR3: TGTGCCAGCAGCGCCTTGTATAATTCACCCCTCCACTTT.

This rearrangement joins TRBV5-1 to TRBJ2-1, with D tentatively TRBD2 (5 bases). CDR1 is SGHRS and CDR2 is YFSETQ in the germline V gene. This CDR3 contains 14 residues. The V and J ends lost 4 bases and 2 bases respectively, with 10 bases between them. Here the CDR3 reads CASSHGGAYNEQFF. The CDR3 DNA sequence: TGCGCCAGCAGCCACGGAGGTGCCTACAATGAGCAGTTCTTC.

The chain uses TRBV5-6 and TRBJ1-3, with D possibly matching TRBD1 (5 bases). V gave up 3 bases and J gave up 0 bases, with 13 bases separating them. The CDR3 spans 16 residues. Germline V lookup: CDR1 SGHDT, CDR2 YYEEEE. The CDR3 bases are TGTGCCAGCAGCTCTACAGGTTTTTACTCTGGAAACACCATATATTTT. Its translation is CASSSTGFYSGNTIYF.

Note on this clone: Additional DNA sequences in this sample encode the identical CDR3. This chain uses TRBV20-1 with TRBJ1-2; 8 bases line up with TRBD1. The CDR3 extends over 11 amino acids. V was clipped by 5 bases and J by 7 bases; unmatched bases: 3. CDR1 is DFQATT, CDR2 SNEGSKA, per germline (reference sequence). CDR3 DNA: TGCAGTGCTTCGGACAGGGCTGGCTACACCTTC. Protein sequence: CSASDRAGYTF.

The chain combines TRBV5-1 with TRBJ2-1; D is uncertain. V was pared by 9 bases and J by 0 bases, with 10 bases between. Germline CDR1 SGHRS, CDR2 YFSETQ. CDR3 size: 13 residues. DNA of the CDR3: TGCGCCACCCAGACTGACTCCTACAATGAGCAGTTCTTC. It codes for CATQTDSYNEQFF.

CDR3 sequence (DNA): TGTGCCAGCAGTGGGACTAGCGGGGGCAATGAGCAGTTCTTC. The encoded protein is CASSGTSGGNEQFF. This chain uses TRBV6-4 with TRBJ2-1; TRBD2 aligns across 13 bases. Germline CDR1 MRHNA, CDR2 SNTAGT. The V and J ends lost 4 bases and 6 bases, in that order; junction bases with no gene match: 0. This CDR3 contains 14 residues.

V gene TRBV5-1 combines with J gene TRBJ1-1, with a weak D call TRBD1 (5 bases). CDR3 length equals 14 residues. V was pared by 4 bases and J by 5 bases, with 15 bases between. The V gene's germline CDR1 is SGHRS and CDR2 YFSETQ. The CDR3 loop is CASSRVGGETEAFF. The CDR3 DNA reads TGCGCCAGCAGCCGAGTGGGGGGTGAGACTGAAGCTTTCTTT.

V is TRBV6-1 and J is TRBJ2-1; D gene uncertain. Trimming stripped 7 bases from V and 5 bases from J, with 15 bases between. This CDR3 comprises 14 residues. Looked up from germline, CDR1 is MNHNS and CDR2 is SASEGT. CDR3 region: CASIYYDGNNEQFF. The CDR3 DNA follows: TGTGCCAGCATCTACTACGATGGTAACAATGAGCAGTTCTTC.

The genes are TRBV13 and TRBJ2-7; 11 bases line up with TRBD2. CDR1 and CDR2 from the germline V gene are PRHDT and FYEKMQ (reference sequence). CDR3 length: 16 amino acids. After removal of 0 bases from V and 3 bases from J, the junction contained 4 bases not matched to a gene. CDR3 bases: TGTGCCAGCAGCTTAGGTCTAGCGGGGGGCTTCTACGAGCAGTACTTC. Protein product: CASSLGLAGGFYEQYF.

CDR3 nucleotides: TGTGCCAGCTCACCCAGCCTCTCGCGGGACAGACCCTACGAGCAGTACTTC. Protein: CASSPSLSRDRPYEQYF. This rearrangement joins TRBV18 to TRBJ2-7; TRBD1 is a possible D gene (7 bases). The CDR3 totals 17 residues. V was clipped by 3 bases and J by 2 bases, with 20 bases between them. Germline V gives CDR1 KGHSH, CDR2 LQKENI.

CDR3 protein: CASSLEPQAYEQYF. The CDR3 DNA is TGTGCCAGCAGCTTAGAACCCCAGGCCTACGAGCAGTACTTC. V usage is TRBV11-2 and J usage is TRBJ2-7; D is unresolved. V lost 0 bases to trimming and J lost 2 bases, with 8 bases between them. Germline CDR1 and CDR2: SGHAT and FQNNGV. This CDR3 comprises 14 residues.

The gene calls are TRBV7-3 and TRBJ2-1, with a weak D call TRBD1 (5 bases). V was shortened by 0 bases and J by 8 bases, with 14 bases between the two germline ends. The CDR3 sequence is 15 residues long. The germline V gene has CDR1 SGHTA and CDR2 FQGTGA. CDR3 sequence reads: CASSLTSGLYDEQFF. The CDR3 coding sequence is TGTGCCAGCAGCTTAACTTCAGGGTTATACGATGAGCAGTTCTTC.

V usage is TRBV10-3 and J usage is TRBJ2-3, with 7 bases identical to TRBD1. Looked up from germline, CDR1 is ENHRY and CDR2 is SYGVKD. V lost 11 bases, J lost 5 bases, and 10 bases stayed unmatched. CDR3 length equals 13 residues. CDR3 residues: CAVRDRVEDTQYF. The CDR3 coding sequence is TGTGCCGTAAGAGACAGGGTTGAAGATACGCAGTATTTT.